This TCR beta chain was profiled in a study of cytomegalovirus exposure and HLA in healthy donors. CDR1 SGHRS and CDR2 YFSETQ come from the germline V gene. Trimming shortened V by 4 bases and J by 0 bases, and 8 bases separated the two germline ends. The CDR3 sequence is 14 residues long. Some clones are missing from TCRdb's copy, which holds only in-frame ones; the method was immunoSEQ multiplex PCR. The sample records fewer than 200,000 clones, 70% to 90% being singletons. The sequence came from a woman between 18 and 30 years old in good health and CMV-seronegative. The sample taken for sequencing was PBMCs. V is TRBV5-1 and J is TRBJ2-1, with D unresolved. The DNA for the CDR3 is TGCGCCAGCAGCCGCGTGAGCTCCTACAATGAGCAGTTCTTC. This encodes CASSRVSSYNEQFF.